Listed below are T cell receptor beta chains from one sample, sequenced in a study of OX40 agonist ivuxolimab in advanced cancers. Clones were sequenced by immunoSEQ multiplex PCR, and TCRdb holds only the in-frame ones, with some missing. The repertoire holds roughly 80,000 clones, with about 88% as singletons. The material was CD4+ or CD8+ T cells sorted from blood, obtained in a trial of the OX40 agonist ivuxolimab. The receptors derive from an adult with an advanced solid tumor such as melanoma, head and neck, liver or kidney cancer. The CDR3 runs from the conserved cysteine through the conserved F or W. The order of the fields is CDR3 DNA, CDR3 protein, J gene, V gene, clone size, D gene. The D gene is left open where the match is weak. For some rows the clone size is stated as once, few or many, or as a class when expanded; others skip it.

TGTGCCAGCAGCTTCCTGAGTGGTGGGGGGGCCAACACCATATATTTT,CASSFLSGGGANTIYF,TRBJ1-3,TRBV5-4,NA,NA
TGTGCCAGCAGTGAAGCTCAACGGGGCCAGCCCCAGCATTTT,CASSEAQRGQPQHF,TRBJ1-5,TRBV2,few,NA
TGTGCCTGGAGTGTTTTAGCCCGGGGCGGCTACACCTTC,CAWSVLARGGYTF,TRBJ1-2,TRBV30,few,NA
TGTGCCAGCGTACAGGGGGCGAACACCGGGGAGCTGTTTTTT,CASVQGANTGELFF,TRBJ2-2,TRBV2,NA,TRBD1
TGTGCCAGCAGCCAAGCTCGAACAGGGACAGAGGATCAGCCCCAGCATTTT,CASSQARTGTEDQPQHF,TRBJ1-5,TRBV4-2,NA,TRBD1
TGTGCCACCAGCAGAGGTCCAGCAGGGGGCAACTATGGCTACACCTTC,CATSRGPAGGNYGYTF,TRBJ1-2,TRBV15,NA,TRBD1
TGTGCCAGCAGCCTGACGGGGTATGAAGCTTTCTTT,CASSLTGYEAFF,TRBJ1-1,TRBV2,NA,NA
TGTGCCAGCAGGGAAGCCTTGGGGGTCTATGGCTACACCTTC,CASREALGVYGYTF,TRBJ1-2,TRBV28,NA,NA
TGTGCCAGCAGCTTAGACGGGGGGATCAATGAGCAGTTCTTC,CASSLDGGINEQFF,TRBJ2-1,TRBV11-3,NA,TRBD2
TGTGCCACCAGAAAACAGGGTTCAGATACGCAGTATTTT,CATRKQGSDTQYF,TRBJ2-3,TRBV15,NA,NA
TGTGCCAGCAGCTTAAACTCAATGGGCGCGGGGCCCCAGCATTTT,CASSLNSMGAGPQHF,TRBJ1-5,TRBV7-2,NA,NA
TGTGCCAGCAGCCCCACCCCCCAGGTCCCCATCAAGTACTTC,CASSPTPQVPIKYF,TRBJ2-7,TRBV7-9,NA,NA
TGCGCCAGCAGCCGGGACAGGGGGCTTACCTTC,CASSRDRGLTF,TRBJ1-2,TRBV4-1,medium-sized,TRBD1
TGTGCCAGTAGTATAGCGGCCAGGGGGGGAAATCAGCCCCAGCATTTT,CASSIAARGGNQPQHF,TRBJ1-5,TRBV19,NA,TRBD1
TGTGCCAGCTCACCGCTACAGGCATCGAACACTGAAGCTTTCTTT,CASSPLQASNTEAFF,TRBJ1-1,TRBV18,NA,NA
TGCGCCAGCACGGGACAGGGTTACGAGCAGTACTTC,CASTGQGYEQYF,TRBJ2-7,TRBV5-1,NA,TRBD1
TGTGCCAGCAGCTTAGTGGGGGGGTCCAATGAGCAGTTCTTC,CASSLVGGSNEQFF,TRBJ2-1,TRBV7-7,NA,TRBD2
TGCGCCAGCAGCCTCGGGACGGTAGACTCTGGAAACACCATATATTTT,CASSLGTVDSGNTIYF,TRBJ1-3,TRBV5-1,NA,NA
TGCGCCAGCAGCTTGGCAGGAGAATATGCTTTCTTT,CASSLAGEYAFF,TRBJ1-1,TRBV5-1,NA,NA
TGTGCCAGCAGCCCTCGGACAGGGACCTATGGCTACACCTTC,CASSPRTGTYGYTF,TRBJ1-2,TRBV9,NA,TRBD1
TGTGCCAGTAGTCTGGGGGACAGGGGCTTCCCTGAAGCTTTCTTT,CASSLGDRGFPEAFF,TRBJ1-1,TRBV19,NA,TRBD1
TGTGCCAGTAGTAGGGGACAGGGGGCGCAGGCTGGCTACACCTTC,CASSRGQGAQAGYTF,TRBJ1-2,TRBV19,once,TRBD1
TGTGCCAGCAGCAGAAACCCGGGCTCTGGAAACACCATATATTTT,CASSRNPGSGNTIYF,TRBJ1-3,TRBV7-3,once,NA
TGTGCCAGCAGCTTAGGGACAGATAGAACGTTCTTT,CASSLGTDRTFF,TRBJ1-1,TRBV11-3,NA,NA
TGTGCCAGCAGTGAATATCGGAACACCGGGGAGCTGTTTTTT,CASSEYRNTGELFF,TRBJ2-2,TRBV25-1,NA,NA
TGTGCCAGCAGCCCAGCGGGGACTAGCGGGGGGTTCGTAGAGACCCAGTACTTC,CASSPAGTSGGFVETQYF,TRBJ2-5,TRBV9,NA,TRBD2
TGCGCCAGCAGCCAACTAAAGGGGTCGGGCATTCAGTACTTC,CASSQLKGSGIQYF,TRBJ2-4,TRBV4-3,NA,NA
TGTGCCAGCAGCCGGGGGCGCAATGAGCAGTTCTTC,CASSRGRNEQFF,TRBJ2-1,TRBV28,NA,NA